These T cell receptor beta chains were read from a single sample in a study of shared clonotypes between healthy human individuals. Here immunoSEQ multiplex PCR was the method, and the copy in TCRdb shows in-frame clones only, minus some. The top ten hold nearly 1.5% of the sample, which has nearly 1 million clones, over 60% seen once. The sample taken for sequencing was memory CD4+ T cells sorted from blood. These receptors all come from a man younger than 35 in good health. The CDR3 runs from the conserved cysteine through the conserved F or W. Each record gives: J gene, V gene, clone size, D gene, CDR3 DNA, CDR3 protein. D genes are given only for firm matches. The size of a clone is reported for some rows only, either as once, few or many, or as a class for expanded clones.

TRBJ1-6,TRBV11-2,many,.,TGTGCCAGCAGCTTAGAAGGGGTGGGATCACCCCTCCACTTT,CASSLEGVGSPLHF
TRBJ2-7,TRBV30,.,TRBD2,TGTGCCTGGAGTCCCCTTTCAGCGGGAGTAAGGGAGCAGTACTTC,CAWSPLSAGVREQYF
TRBJ1-2,TRBV6-1,.,TRBD1,TGTGCCAGCAGCGTAGAGGGACAGCTCTATGGCTACACCTTC,CASSVEGQLYGYTF
TRBJ2-2,TRBV9,.,.,TGTGCCAGCAGCGTAGGCCAGTCCGGGGAGCTGTTTTTT,CASSVGQSGELFF
TRBJ1-1,TRBV7-3,few,.,TGTGCCAGCAGCTTGGGGTTGATGAACACTGAAGCTTTCTTT,CASSLGLMNTEAFF
TRBJ2-1,TRBV6-1,.,TRBD1,TGTGCCAGCAACCCGGACAGGGGGTGGCTCAATGAGCAGTTCTTC,CASNPDRGWLNEQFF
TRBJ2-3,TRBV7-2,.,TRBD2,TGTGCCAGCAGCTTATTGGCGGGGGGTAGGATAGATACGCAGTATTTT,CASSLLAGGRIDTQYF
TRBJ2-1,TRBV12-5,.,TRBD2,TGTGCTAGTGGCTTGGGACTAGCGCTAACCTACAATGAGCAGTTCTTC,CASGLGLALTYNEQFF
TRBJ2-7,TRBV6-5,.,.,TGTGTCCCAGCGCAACAGGGATATTACGAGCAGTACTTC,CVPAQQGYYEQYF
TRBJ2-5,TRBV11-2,.,TRBD2,TGTGCCAGCAGCACCGGGACTAGCGGGGGGGAGACCCAGTACTTC,CASSTGTSGGETQYF